What follows describes a single T cell receptor beta chain. Antigen specificity is unknown. Profiling relied on immunoSEQ multiplex PCR, and the TCRdb table lists in-frame clones only, not all of them. The sample lists 4,000 to 5,500 clones, about 85% occurring once. The source of the sample is a study of chemoradiotherapy in HPV16-positive cancers. Broader study findings: In HPV16-positive patients, HPV-responsive T-cell expansion tracked better recurrence-free survival.

The CDR3 has 13 amino acids. V was clipped by 1 base and J by 2 bases; unmatched bases: 2. CDR1 and CDR2 from the germline V gene are GTSNPN and SVGIG (reference sequence). The chain employs TRBV30 and TRBJ2-7; TRBD1 agrees at 7 bases. The sample consisted of tumor tissue, taken from a patient who underwent chemoradiotherapy. The clonotype comes from a human donor with HPV-associated anogenital cancer. The CDR3 here is CAWSEGQTYEQYF. As DNA, the CDR3 is TGTGCCTGGAGTGAGGGACAGACCTACGAGCAGTACTTC. The full variable domain, its missing parts supplied by reference TRBV30 and TRBJ2-7, is SQTIHQWPATLVQPVGSPLSLECTVEGTSNPNLYWYRQAAGRGLQLLFYSVGIGQISSEVPQNLSASRPQDRQFILSSKKLLLSDSGFYLCAWSEGQTYEQYFGPGTRLTVT.